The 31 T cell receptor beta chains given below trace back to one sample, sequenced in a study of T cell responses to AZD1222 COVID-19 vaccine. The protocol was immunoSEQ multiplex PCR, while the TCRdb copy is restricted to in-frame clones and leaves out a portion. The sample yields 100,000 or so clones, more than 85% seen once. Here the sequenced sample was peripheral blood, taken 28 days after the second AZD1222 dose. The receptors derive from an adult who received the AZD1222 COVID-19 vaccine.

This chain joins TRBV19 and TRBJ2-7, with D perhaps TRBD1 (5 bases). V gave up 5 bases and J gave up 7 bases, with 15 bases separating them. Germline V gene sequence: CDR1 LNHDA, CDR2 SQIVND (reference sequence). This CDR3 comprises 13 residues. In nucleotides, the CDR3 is TGTGCCAGTAGTCCCTCGACAGTCGGGGAGCAGTACTTC. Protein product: CASSPSTVGEQYF.

DNA of the CDR3: TGTGCCTGCGGGCGGGGGGCGTCTAGCACAGATACGCAGTATTTT. Its protein is CACGRGASSTDTQYF. V gene TRBV30 combines with J gene TRBJ2-3; 8 bases match TRBD2. This CDR3 has 15 amino acids. J gave up 0 bases and V 6 bases, and 8 bases lay outside the gene matches. Germline V gives CDR1 GTSNPN, CDR2 SVGIG (reference sequence).

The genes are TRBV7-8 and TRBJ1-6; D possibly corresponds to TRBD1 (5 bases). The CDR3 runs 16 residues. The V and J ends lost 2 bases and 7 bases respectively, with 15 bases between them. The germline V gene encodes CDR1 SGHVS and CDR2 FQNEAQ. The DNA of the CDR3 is TGTGCCAGCAGCTTATCAGGACATGGTCTGAATTCACCCCTCCACTTT. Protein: CASSLSGHGLNSPLHF.

Written as DNA, the CDR3 is TGTGCCTGGAGTAAAGGACACCGGGAGACCCAGTACTTC. This gives the protein CAWSKGHRETQYF. V is TRBV30 and J is TRBJ2-5, with a possible D match to TRBD1 (5 bases). Germline assignment: CDR1 GTSNPN and CDR2 SVGIG (reference sequence). Deletions cut 2 bases from V and 5 bases from J, with 12 bases between. The CDR3 is 13 residues long.

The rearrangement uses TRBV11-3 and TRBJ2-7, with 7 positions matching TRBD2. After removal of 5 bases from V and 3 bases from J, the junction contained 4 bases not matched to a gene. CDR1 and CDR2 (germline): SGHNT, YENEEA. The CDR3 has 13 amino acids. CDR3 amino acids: CASSRGVHYEQYF. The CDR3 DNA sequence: TGTGCCAGCAGCCGGGGGGTACACTACGAGCAGTACTTC.

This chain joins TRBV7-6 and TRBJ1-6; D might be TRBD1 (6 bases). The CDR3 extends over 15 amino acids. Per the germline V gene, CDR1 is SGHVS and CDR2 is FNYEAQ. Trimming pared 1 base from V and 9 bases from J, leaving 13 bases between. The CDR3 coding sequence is TGTGCCAGCAGCTTAGGCGGCAGGGGCAGTTCACCCCTCCACTTT. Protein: CASSLGGRGSSPLHF.

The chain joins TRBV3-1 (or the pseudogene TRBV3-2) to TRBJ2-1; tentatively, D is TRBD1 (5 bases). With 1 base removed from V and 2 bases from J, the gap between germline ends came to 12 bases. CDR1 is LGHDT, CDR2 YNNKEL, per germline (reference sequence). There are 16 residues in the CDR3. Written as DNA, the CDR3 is TGTGCCAGCAGCCAAGCCGCTCAGGGTCCCTACAATGAGCAGTTCTTC. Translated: CASSQAAQGPYNEQFF.

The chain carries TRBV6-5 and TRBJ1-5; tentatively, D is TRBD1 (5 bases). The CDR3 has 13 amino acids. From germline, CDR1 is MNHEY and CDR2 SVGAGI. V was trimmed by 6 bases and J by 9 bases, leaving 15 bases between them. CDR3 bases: TGTGCCAGCAGGGCGGGGGAAGTTAGGCCCCAGCATTTT. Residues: CASRAGEVRPQHF.

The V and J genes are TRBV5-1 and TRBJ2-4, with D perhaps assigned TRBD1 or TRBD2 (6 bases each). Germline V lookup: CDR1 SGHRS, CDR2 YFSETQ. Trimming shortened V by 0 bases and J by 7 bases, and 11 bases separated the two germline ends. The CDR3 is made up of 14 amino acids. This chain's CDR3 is CASSLAVGGNIQYF. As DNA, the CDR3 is TGCGCCAGCAGCTTGGCGGTGGGGGGCAACATTCAGTACTTC.

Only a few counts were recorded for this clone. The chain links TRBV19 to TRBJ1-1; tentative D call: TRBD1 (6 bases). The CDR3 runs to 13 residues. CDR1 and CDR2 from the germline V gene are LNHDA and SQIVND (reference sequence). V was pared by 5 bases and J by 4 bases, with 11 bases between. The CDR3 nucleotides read TGTGCCAGTAGTTCCCAGACAGGCACTGAAGCTTTCTTT. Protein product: CASSSQTGTEAFF.

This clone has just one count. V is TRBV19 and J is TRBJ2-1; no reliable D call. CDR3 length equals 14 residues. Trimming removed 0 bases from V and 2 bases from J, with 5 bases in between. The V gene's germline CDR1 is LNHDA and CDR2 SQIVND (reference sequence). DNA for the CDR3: TGTGCCAGTAGTATAGATGCAGCCTACAATGAGCAGTTCTTC. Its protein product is CASSIDAAYNEQFF.

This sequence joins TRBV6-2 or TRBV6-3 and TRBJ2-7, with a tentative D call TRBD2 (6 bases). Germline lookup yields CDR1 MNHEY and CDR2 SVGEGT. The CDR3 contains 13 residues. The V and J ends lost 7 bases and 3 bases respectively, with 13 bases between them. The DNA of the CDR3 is TGTGCCAGCACCCCCGACGGGAGCTACGAGCAGTACTTC. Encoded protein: CASTPDGSYEQYF.

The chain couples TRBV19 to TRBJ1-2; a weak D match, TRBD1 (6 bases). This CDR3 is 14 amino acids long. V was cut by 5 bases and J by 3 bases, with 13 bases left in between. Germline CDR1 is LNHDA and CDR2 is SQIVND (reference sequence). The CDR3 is CASSEQGGDYGYTF. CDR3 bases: TGTGCCAGTAGTGAACAGGGAGGGGACTATGGCTACACCTTC.

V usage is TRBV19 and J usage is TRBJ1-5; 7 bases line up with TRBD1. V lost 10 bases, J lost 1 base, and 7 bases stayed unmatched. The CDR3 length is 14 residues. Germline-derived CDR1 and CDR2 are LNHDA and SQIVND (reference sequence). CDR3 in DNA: TGTGCCACCCACAGGGGACTAAGCAATCAGCCCCAGCATTTT. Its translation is CATHRGLSNQPQHF.

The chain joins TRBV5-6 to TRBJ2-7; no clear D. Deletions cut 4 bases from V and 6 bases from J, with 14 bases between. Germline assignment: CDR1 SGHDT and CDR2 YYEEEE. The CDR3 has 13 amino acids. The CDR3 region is CASSLYMWGEQYF. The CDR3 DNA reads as TGTGCCAGCAGCCTATACATGTGGGGCGAGCAGTACTTC.

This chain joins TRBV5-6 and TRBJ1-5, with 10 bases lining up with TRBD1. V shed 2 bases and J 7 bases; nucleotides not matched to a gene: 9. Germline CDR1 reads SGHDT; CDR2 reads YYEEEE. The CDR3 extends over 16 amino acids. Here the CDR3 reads CASSFGTGVGKQPQHF. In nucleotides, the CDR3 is TGTGCCAGCAGCTTCGGGACAGGGGTGGGGAAGCAGCCCCAGCATTTT.

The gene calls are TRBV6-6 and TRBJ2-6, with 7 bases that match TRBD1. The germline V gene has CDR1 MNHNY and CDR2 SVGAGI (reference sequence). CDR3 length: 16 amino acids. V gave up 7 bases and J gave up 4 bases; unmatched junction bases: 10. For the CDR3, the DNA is TGTGCCAGCAAACGGGCTGGGACAGACGGGGCCAACGTCCTGACTTTC. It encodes CASKRAGTDGANVLTF.

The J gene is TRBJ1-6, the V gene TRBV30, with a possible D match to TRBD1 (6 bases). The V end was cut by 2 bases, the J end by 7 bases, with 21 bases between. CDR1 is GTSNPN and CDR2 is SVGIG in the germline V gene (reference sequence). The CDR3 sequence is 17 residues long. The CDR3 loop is CAWSQMTGGAGNSPLHF. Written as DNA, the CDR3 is TGTGCCTGGAGTCAAATGACCGGGGGCGCGGGGAATTCACCCCTCCACTTT.

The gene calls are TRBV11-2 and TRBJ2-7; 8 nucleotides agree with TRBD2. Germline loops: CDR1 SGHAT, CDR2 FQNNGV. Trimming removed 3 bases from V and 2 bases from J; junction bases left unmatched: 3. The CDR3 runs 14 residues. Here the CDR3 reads CASSFERGTYEQYF. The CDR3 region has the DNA TGTGCCAGCAGCTTTGAGCGGGGGACCTACGAGCAGTACTTC.

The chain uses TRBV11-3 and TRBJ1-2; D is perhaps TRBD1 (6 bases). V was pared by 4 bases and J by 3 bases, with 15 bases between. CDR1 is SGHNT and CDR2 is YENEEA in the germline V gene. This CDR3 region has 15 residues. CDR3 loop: CASSWGQPNHYGYTF. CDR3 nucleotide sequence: TGTGCCAGCAGCTGGGGACAACCAAATCACTATGGCTACACCTTC.

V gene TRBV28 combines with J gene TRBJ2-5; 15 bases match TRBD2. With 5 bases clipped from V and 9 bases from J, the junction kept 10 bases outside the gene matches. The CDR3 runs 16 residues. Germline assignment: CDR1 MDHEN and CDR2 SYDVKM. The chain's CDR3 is CASSPGTSGGPMAQYF. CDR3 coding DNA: TGTGCCAGCAGTCCCGGGACTAGCGGGGGGCCGATGGCCCAGTACTTC.

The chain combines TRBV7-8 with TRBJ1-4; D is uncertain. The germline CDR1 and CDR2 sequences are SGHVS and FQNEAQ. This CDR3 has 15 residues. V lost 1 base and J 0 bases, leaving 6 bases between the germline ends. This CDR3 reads CASSLEWATNEKLFF. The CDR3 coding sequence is TGTGCCAGCAGCTTAGAGTGGGCAACTAATGAAAAACTGTTTTTT.

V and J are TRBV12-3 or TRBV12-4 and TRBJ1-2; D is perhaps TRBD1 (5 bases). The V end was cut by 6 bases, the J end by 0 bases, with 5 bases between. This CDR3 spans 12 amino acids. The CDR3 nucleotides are TGTGCCAGCAGACAGGCTAACTATGGCTACACCTTC. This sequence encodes CASRQANYGYTF.

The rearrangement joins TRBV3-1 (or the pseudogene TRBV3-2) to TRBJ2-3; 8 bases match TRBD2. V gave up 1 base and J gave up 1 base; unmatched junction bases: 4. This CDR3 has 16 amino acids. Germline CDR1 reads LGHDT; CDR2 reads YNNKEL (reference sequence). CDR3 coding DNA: TGTGCCAGCAGCCAAGTAATTAGCGGGGGCACAGATACGCAGTATTTT. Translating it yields CASSQVISGGTDTQYF.

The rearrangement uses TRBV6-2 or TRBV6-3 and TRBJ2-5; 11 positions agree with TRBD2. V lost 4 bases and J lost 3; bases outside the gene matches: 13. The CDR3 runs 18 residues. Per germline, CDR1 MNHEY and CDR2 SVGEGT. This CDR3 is CASSSTPLSGGEKETQYF. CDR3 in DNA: TGTGCCAGCAGTTCGACCCCCCTTAGCGGGGGGGAGAAAGAGACCCAGTACTTC.

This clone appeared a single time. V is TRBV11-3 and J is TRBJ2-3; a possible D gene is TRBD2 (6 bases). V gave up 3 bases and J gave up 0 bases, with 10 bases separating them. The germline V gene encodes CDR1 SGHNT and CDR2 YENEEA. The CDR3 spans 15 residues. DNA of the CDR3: TGTGCCAGCAGCTTGTATGGAGGGAGCACAGATACGCAGTATTTT. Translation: CASSLYGGSTDTQYF.

CDR3 amino acids: CASSLDYAAAQETQYF. Here the CDR3 DNA reads TGTGCCAGCAGCTTAGATTACGCGGCGGCCCAAGAGACCCAGTACTTC. The J gene is TRBJ2-5, the V gene TRBV11-2; D unclear. The CDR3 length is 16 residues. Per germline, CDR1 SGHAT and CDR2 FQNNGV. Trimming cost V 0 bases and J 1 base, with 12 bases left between them.

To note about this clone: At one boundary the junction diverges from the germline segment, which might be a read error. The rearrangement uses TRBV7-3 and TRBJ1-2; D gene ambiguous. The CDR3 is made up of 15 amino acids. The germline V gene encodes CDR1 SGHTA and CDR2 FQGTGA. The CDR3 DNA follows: TGTACCAGCAGCTTAAACGGCCCCGGAAACTATGGCTACACCTTC. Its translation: CTSSLNGPGNYGYTF.

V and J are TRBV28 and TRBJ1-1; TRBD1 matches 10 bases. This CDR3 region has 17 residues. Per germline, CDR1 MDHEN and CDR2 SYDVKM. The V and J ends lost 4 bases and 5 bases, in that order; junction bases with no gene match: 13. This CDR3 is CASSSPSDRGRLTEAFF. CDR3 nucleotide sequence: TGTGCCAGCAGTTCCCCCTCCGACAGGGGGCGGTTGACTGAAGCTTTCTTT.

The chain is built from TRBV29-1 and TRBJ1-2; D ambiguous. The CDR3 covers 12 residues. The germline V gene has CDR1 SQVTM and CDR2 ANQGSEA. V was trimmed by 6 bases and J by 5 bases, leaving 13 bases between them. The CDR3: CSVYGRIYGYTF. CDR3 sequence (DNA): TGCAGCGTATATGGACGGATTTATGGCTACACCTTC.

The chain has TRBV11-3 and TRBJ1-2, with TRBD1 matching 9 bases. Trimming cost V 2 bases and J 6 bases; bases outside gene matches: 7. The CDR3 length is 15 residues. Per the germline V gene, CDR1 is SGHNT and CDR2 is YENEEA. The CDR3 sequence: CASSLRGTGKNGYTF. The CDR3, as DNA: TGTGCCAGCAGCTTAAGGGGGACAGGGAAGAATGGCTACACCTTC.